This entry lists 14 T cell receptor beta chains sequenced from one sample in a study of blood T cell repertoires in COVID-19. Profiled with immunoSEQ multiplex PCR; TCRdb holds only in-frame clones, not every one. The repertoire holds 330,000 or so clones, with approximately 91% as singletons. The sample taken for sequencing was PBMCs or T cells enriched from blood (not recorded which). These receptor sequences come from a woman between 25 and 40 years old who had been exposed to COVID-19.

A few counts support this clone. CDR3 sequence (DNA): TGTGCCTGGAGTGTGCAGGCTAACTATGGCTACACCTTC. Residues: CAWSVQANYGYTF. V usage is TRBV30 and J usage is TRBJ1-2, with D unresolved. The germline V and J ends were trimmed by 0 bases and 0 bases, with 5 bases remaining between them. From germline, CDR1 is GTSNPN and CDR2 SVGIG (reference sequence). The CDR3 runs to 13 residues.

The DNA of the CDR3 is TGTGCCAGCAATCGGGACAACACCTATGGCTACACCTTC. Its translation is CASNRDNTYGYTF. The J gene is TRBJ1-2, the V gene TRBV6-5, with a possible D match to TRBD1 (6 bases). The CDR3 length is 13 residues. Germline V CDR1 and CDR2: MNHEY, SVGAGI. The V end lost 7 bases, the J end lost 4 bases, and 13 bases lay between the germline ends.

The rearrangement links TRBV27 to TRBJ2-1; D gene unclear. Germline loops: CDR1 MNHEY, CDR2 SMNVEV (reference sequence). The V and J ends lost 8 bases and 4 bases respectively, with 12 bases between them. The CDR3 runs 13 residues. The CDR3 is CASALTFYNEQFF. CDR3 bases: TGTGCCAGCGCTTTAACATTTTACAATGAGCAGTTCTTC.

CDR3 amino acids: CASSWGSNQPQHF. CDR3 sequence (DNA): TGTGCCAGCAGTTGGGGCAGCAATCAGCCCCAGCATTTT. V usage is TRBV6-2 or TRBV6-3 and J usage is TRBJ1-5; TRBD1 might be the D (5 bases). Germline CDR1 reads MNHEY; CDR2 reads SVGEGT. This CDR3 has 13 residues. V was pared by 4 bases and J by 1 base, with 5 bases between.

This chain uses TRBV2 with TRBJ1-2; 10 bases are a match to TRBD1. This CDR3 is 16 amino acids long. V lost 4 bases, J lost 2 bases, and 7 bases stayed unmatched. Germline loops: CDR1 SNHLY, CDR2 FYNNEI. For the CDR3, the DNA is TGTGCCAGCAGTGTACCCGGGACAGGGGTCAACTATGGCTACACCTTC. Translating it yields CASSVPGTGVNYGYTF.

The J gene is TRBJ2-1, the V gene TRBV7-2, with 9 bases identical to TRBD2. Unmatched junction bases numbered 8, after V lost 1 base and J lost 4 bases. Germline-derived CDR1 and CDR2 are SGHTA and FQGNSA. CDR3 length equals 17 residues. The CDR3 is CASSLVGLAGSYNEQFF. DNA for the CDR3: TGTGCCAGCAGCTTAGTTGGGCTAGCGGGGAGTTACAATGAGCAGTTCTTC.

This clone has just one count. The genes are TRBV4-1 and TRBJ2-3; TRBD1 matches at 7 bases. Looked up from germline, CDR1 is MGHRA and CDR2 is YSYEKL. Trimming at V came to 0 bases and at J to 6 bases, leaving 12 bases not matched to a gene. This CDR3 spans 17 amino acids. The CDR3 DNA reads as TGCGCCAGCAGCCAAGATTTTGGGGCCAGGGGGACGGATACGCAGTATTTT. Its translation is CASSQDFGARGTDTQYF.

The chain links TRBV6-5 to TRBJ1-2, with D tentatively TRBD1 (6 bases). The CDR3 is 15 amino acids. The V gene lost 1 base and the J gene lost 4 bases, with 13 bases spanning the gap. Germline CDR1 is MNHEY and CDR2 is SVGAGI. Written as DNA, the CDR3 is TGTGCCAGCAGTTACTTTGTGCGGGGGGCCTATGGCTACACCTTC. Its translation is CASSYFVRGAYGYTF.

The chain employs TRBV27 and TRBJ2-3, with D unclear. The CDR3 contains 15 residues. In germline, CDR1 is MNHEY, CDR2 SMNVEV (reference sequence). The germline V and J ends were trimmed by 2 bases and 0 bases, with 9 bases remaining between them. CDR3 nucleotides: TGTGCCAGCAGTTTAGTTGTGTCGAGCACAGATACGCAGTATTTT. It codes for CASSLVVSSTDTQYF.

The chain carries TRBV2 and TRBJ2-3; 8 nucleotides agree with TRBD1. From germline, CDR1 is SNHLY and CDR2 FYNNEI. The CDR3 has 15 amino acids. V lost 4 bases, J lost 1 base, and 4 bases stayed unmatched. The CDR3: CASSVDRGRTDTQYF. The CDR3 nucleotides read TGTGCCAGCAGTGTTGACAGGGGCCGCACAGATACGCAGTATTTT.

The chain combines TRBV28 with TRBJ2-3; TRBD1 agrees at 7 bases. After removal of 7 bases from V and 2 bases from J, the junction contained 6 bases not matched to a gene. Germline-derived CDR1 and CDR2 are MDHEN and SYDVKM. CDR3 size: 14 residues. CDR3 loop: CASISGQSTDTQYF. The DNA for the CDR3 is TGTGCCAGCATCTCGGGACAGTCCACAGATACGCAGTATTTT.

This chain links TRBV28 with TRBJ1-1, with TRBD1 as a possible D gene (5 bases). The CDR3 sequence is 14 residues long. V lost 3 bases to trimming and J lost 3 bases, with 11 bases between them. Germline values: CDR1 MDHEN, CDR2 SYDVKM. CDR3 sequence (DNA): TGTGCCAGCAGTTTCGGCAGGGTAGACACTGAAGCTTTCTTT. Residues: CASSFGRVDTEAFF.

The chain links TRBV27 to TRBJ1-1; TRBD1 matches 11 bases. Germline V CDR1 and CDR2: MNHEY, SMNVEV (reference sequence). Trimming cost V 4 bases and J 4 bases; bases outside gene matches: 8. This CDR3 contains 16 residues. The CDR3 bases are TGTGCCAGCAGTTGGACAGGGGGCGAGTTGGCCACTGAAGCTTTCTTT. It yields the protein CASSWTGGELATEAFF.

Here the CDR3 reads CASSDIIRGGRGVGYGYTF. In DNA form, the CDR3 reads TGTGCCAGCAGTGACATAATTCGGGGAGGTCGTGGTGTCGGCTATGGCTACACCTTC. The chain couples TRBV2 to TRBJ1-2; D uncertain. Between the trimmed V and J ends, which lost 3 bases and 4 bases, there was a span of 27 bases. The CDR3 has 19 amino acids. CDR1 SNHLY and CDR2 FYNNEI come from the germline V gene.